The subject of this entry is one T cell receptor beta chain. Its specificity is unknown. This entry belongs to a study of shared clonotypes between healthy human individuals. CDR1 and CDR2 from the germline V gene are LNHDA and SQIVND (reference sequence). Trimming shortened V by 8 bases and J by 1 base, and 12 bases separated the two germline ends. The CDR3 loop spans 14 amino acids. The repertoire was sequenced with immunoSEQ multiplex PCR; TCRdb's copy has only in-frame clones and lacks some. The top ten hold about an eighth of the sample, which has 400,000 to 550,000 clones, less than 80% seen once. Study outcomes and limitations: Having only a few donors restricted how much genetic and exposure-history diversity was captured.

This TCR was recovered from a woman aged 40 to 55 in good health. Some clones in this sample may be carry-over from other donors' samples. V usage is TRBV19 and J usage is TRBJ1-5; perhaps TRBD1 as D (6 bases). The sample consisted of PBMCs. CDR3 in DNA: TGTGCCAGTGGTCCGGGACACAGCAATCAGCCCCAGCATTTT. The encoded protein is CASGPGHSNQPQHF.